A single sample gave rise to the 31 T cell receptor beta chains below, sequenced in a study of blood T cell repertoires in COVID-19. The data were produced by immunoSEQ multiplex PCR, yet TCRdb's version contains in-frame clones alone and is incomplete. The sample lists 200,000 to 250,000 clones, 82% occurring once. Sequenced material: PBMCs or T cells enriched from blood (not recorded which). All receptors derive from a woman aged 60 to 75 who had recovered from COVID-19.

This sequence joins TRBV2 and TRBJ1-6; tentatively, D is TRBD1 (5 bases). In germline, CDR1 is SNHLY, CDR2 FYNNEI. This CDR3 has 17 residues. V was shortened by 6 bases and J by 0 bases, with 15 bases between the two germline ends. The CDR3 DNA reads as TGTGCCAGCAGCGAACCCGGGGGAAGCTCCTATAATTCACCCCTCCACTTT. Amino acids: CASSEPGGSSYNSPLHF.

V and J are TRBV5-4 and TRBJ1-2; 7 positions match TRBD1. CDR3 length: 13 amino acids. Germline trimming cut 4 bases from V and 8 bases from J; bases unmatched to any gene: 8. Germline CDR1 and CDR2: SGHNT and YYREEE (reference sequence). CDR3 DNA: TGTGCCAGCAGCATCGGACAGGCGAGAGGCTACACCTTC. Protein: CASSIGQARGYTF.

The chain recombines TRBV19 with TRBJ2-6; D unresolved. This CDR3 has 14 residues. V shed 7 bases and J shed 0 bases, with 7 bases lying between them. CDR1 is LNHDA, CDR2 SQIVND, per germline (reference sequence). The CDR3 sequence is CASTRNSGANVLTF. The CDR3 nucleotides read TGTGCCAGTACCAGGAACTCTGGGGCCAACGTCCTGACTTTC. Full variable domain (rest looked up from reference TRBV19 and TRBJ2-6): DGGITQSPKYLFRKEGQNVTLSCEQNLNHDAMYWYRQDPGQGLRLIYYSQIVNDFQKGDIAEGYSVSREKKESFPLTVTSAQKNPTAFYLCASTRNSGANVLTFGAGSRLTVL.

The chain is built from TRBV19 and TRBJ2-7, with TRBD1 identical over 11 bases. The CDR3 has 15 residues. After removal of 6 bases from V and 4 bases from J, the junction contained 8 bases not matched to a gene. The V gene's germline CDR1 is LNHDA and CDR2 SQIVND (reference sequence). The CDR3 spells CASSMAGQGAYEQYF. CDR3 coding DNA: TGTGCCAGTAGCATGGCCGGACAGGGGGCATACGAGCAGTACTTC.

V is TRBV3-1 (or the pseudogene TRBV3-2) and J is TRBJ2-3; a weak D match, TRBD2 (6 bases). The CDR3 has 16 residues. V lost 0 bases, J lost 3 bases, and 13 bases lay in between. Germline-derived CDR1 and CDR2 are LGHDT and YNNKEL (reference sequence). CDR3 protein: CASSQDGLARTDTQYF. As DNA, the CDR3 is TGTGCCAGCAGCCAAGATGGCCTAGCGCGGACAGATACGCAGTATTTT.

The chain combines TRBV6-6 with TRBJ2-3; D possibly corresponds to TRBD2 (5 bases). The germline V gene encodes CDR1 MNHNY and CDR2 SVGAGI (reference sequence). The germline V and J ends were trimmed by 2 bases and 4 bases, with 7 bases remaining between them. This CDR3 is built from 13 residues. Here the CDR3 reads CASSYERSDTQYF. DNA for the CDR3: TGTGCCAGCAGTTACGAGCGGTCAGATACGCAGTATTTT.

V and J are TRBV11-3 and TRBJ2-3, with D maybe TRBD2 (6 bases). The CDR3 contains 15 residues. CDR1 is SGHNT, CDR2 YENEEA, per germline. V gave up 0 bases and J gave up 7 bases, with 14 bases separating them. CDR3 DNA sequence: TGTGCCAGCAGCTTAGAGGGCAGAGGGGACTATACGCAGTATTTT. Encoded protein: CASSLEGRGDYTQYF.

The V call is TRBV24-1, the J call TRBJ2-1; D is possibly TRBD2 (5 bases). The CDR3 has 15 residues. Germline assignment: CDR1 KGHDR and CDR2 SFDVKD. Trimming cost V 5 bases and J 3 bases, with 13 bases left between them. The CDR3: CATSGASHNYNEQFF. The DNA for the CDR3 is TGTGCCACCAGTGGGGCTAGCCATAACTACAATGAGCAGTTCTTC.

V and J are TRBV9 and TRBJ1-3; possible D gene TRBD1, 6 bases. The CDR3 sequence is 18 residues long. Germline CDR1 and CDR2: SGDLS and YYNGEE. Trimming left V 4 bases short and J 2 bases short, with 22 bases between. This CDR3 is CASSPFSSTGQAGNTIYF. CDR3 coding DNA: TGTGCCAGCAGCCCTTTTTCCTCAACAGGGCAAGCTGGAAACACCATATATTTT.

This clone was observed a few times. The chain joins TRBV11-2 to TRBJ1-1; tentatively, D is TRBD1 (6 bases). CDR1 and CDR2 (germline): SGHAT, FQNNGV. The CDR3 covers 15 residues. V gave up 1 base and J gave up 4 bases, with 13 bases separating them. The CDR3 loop reads CASSLGQGSVTEAFF. The CDR3, as DNA: TGTGCCAGCAGCTTAGGGCAGGGGAGTGTCACTGAAGCTTTCTTT.

The J gene is TRBJ1-3, the V gene TRBV7-6; D not resolved. V lost 1 base, J lost 9 bases, and 10 bases lay in between. Germline V CDR1 and CDR2: SGHVS, FNYEAQ. The CDR3 totals 13 residues. CDR3: CASSLDVRGTIYF. CDR3 in DNA: TGTGCCAGCAGCTTAGACGTCCGAGGCACCATATATTTT. The entire variable domain, with the rest obtained from reference TRBV7-6 and TRBJ1-3, is as follows: GAGVSQSPRYKVTKRGQDVALRCDPISGHVSLYWYRQALGQGPEFLTYFNYEAQQDKSGLPNDRFSAERPEGSISTLTIQRTEQRDSAMYRCASSLDVRGTIYFGEGSWLTVV.

This clone counts as medium-sized. The J gene is TRBJ2-1, the V gene TRBV7-2; TRBD2 aligns across 10 bases. The CDR3 runs 17 residues. Germline V gene lookup returns CDR1 SGHTA and CDR2 FQGNSA. The J segment lost 6 bases and the V segment lost 2 bases, leaving 10 bases of the junction unmatched. The CDR3 DNA reads as TGTGCCAGCAGCTTAAACGGTGCTAGCGGGAGAGCCAATGAGCAGTTCTTC. Translation gives CASSLNGASGRANEQFF.

The count of this clone is one. The V and J genes are TRBV12-5 and TRBJ2-5; 14 positions agree with TRBD2. Germline CDR1 LGHNT, CDR2 FRNRAP. The length of the CDR3 is 16 residues. The V and J ends lost 4 bases and 4 bases, in that order; junction bases with no gene match: 5. CDR3 DNA sequence: TGTGCTAGTGGTTCTTCCGGGACTAGCGGGAGAGAGACCCAGTACTTC. The encoded protein is CASGSSGTSGRETQYF. The whole variable domain, filled in from reference TRBV12-5 and TRBJ2-5, reads DARVTQTPRHKVTEMGQEVTMRCQPILGHNTVFWYRQTMMQGLELLAYFRNRAPLDDSGMPKDRFSAEMPDATLATLKIQPSEPRDSAVYFCASGSSGTSGRETQYFGPGTRLLVL.

This clone was seen more than once but under ten times. The chain carries TRBV2 and TRBJ2-7, with D possibly being TRBD2 (6 bases). Trimming pared 10 bases from V and 3 bases from J, leaving 13 bases between. The CDR3 runs to 12 residues. Germline V gives CDR1 SNHLY, CDR2 FYNNEI. Here the CDR3 DNA reads TGTGCCACTCGGGAGAATTACTACGAGCAGTACTTC. Its protein is CATRENYYEQYF. The entire variable domain, with the rest obtained from reference TRBV2 and TRBJ2-7, is as follows: EPEVTQTPSHQVTQMGQEVILRCVPISNHLYFYWYRQILGQKVEFLVSFYNNEISEKSEIFDDQFSVERPDGSNFTLKIRSTKLEDSAMYFCATRENYYEQYFGPGTRLTVT.

The CDR3 nucleotides are TGTGCCAGCAGCCCCAACCCGCTAACGGGGTACAATGAGCAGTTCTTC. Translating it yields CASSPNPLTGYNEQFF. The rearrangement links TRBV7-3 to TRBJ2-1, with a possible D match to TRBD2 (5 bases). The CDR3 consists of 16 residues. Trimming left V 5 bases short and J 4 bases short, with 18 bases between. CDR1 is SGHTA, CDR2 FQGTGA, per germline.

Here the CDR3 DNA reads TGTGCCAGCAGCTTGGGGACAGGGCGGAATGAAAAACTGTTTTTT. It yields the protein CASSLGTGRNEKLFF. This rearrangement joins TRBV5-6 to TRBJ1-4; 8 bases match TRBD1. The CDR3 is 15 amino acids. Trimming took 0 bases from V and 5 from J; bases not matched to a gene: 3. Germline CDR1 reads SGHDT; CDR2 reads YYEEEE.

J is TRBJ1-4 and V is TRBV5-6; TRBD1 might be the D (5 bases). The CDR3 totals 16 residues. Trimming pared 2 bases from V and 5 bases from J, leaving 16 bases between. The germline V gene has CDR1 SGHDT and CDR2 YYEEEE. The DNA for the CDR3 is TGTGCCAGCAGCTTTAGGACATTAGTGGGGAATGAAAAACTGTTTTTT. The encoded protein is CASSFRTLVGNEKLFF.

V is TRBV7-9 and J is TRBJ2-1; D is perhaps TRBD2 (7 bases). This CDR3 comprises 16 residues. The V end was cut by 1 base, the J end by 6 bases, with 16 bases between. Looked up from germline, CDR1 is SEHNR and CDR2 is FQNEAQ (reference sequence). CDR3 in amino acids: CASSLVRLGGVNEQFF. The CDR3 region has the DNA TGTGCCAGCAGCTTAGTGAGGCTAGGGGGGGTCAATGAGCAGTTCTTC.

This clone showed up just a few times. J is TRBJ2-2 and V is TRBV18; 9 bases line up with TRBD1. The CDR3 is 18 residues long. The trim removed 1 base at V and 1 base at J, leaving 7 bases unmatched. In germline, CDR1 is KGHSH, CDR2 LQKENI. The CDR3 spells CASSPRAGTGQNTGELFF. CDR3 nucleotide sequence: TGTGCCAGCTCACCACGTGCGGGGACAGGGCAGAACACCGGGGAGCTGTTTTTT.

The CDR3 coding sequence is TGTGCCAGCAGCTTGGTGGGGCTAACCACAGATACGCAGTATTTT. Amino acids: CASSLVGLTTDTQYF. The gene calls are TRBV5-5 and TRBJ2-3, with D maybe TRBD1 (5 bases). The CDR3 loop spans 15 amino acids. V lost 0 bases to trimming and J lost 2 bases, with 10 bases between them. The germline gives CDR1 SGHKS, CDR2 YYEKEE (reference sequence).

This chain uses TRBV7-3 with TRBJ2-3; 8 positions agree with TRBD2. CDR3 length equals 16 residues. Germline V CDR1 and CDR2: SGHTA, FQGTGA. With 1 base clipped from V and 3 bases from J, the junction kept 6 bases outside the gene matches. The CDR3 loop reads CASSLSWASGTDTQYF. The CDR3 DNA is TGTGCCAGCAGCTTAAGTTGGGCTAGCGGGACAGATACGCAGTATTTT.

This clone was recorded only once. The chain combines TRBV5-1 with TRBJ2-3, with 9 bases aligning to TRBD2. The germline V gene encodes CDR1 SGHRS and CDR2 YFSETQ. The CDR3 runs to 15 residues. V trimming: 3 bases; J trimming: 4 bases; junction bases outside the gene matches: 6. CDR3 sequence reads: CASSYLGGGADTQYF. DNA of the CDR3: TGCGCCAGCAGCTACCTTGGCGGGGGGGCAGATACGCAGTATTTT.

There are a few counts of this clone. The J gene is TRBJ1-2, the V gene TRBV5-1; D is possibly TRBD1 (5 bases). Trimming cost V 0 bases and J 3 bases, with 9 bases left between them. The CDR3 is made up of 14 amino acids. Germline V gene sequence: CDR1 SGHRS, CDR2 YFSETQ. The CDR3 reads CASSLVPTDYGYTF. CDR3 DNA sequence: TGCGCCAGCAGCTTGGTCCCGACAGACTATGGCTACACCTTC.

The rearrangement links TRBV5-4 to TRBJ1-1, with D maybe TRBD1 (6 bases). Trimming shortened V by 4 bases and J by 1 base, and 14 bases separated the two germline ends. CDR1 is SGHNT and CDR2 is YYREEE in the germline V gene (reference sequence). This CDR3 contains 15 residues. CDR3 in DNA: TGTGCCAGCAGCCCCATGACAGGTTGGAACACTGAAGCTTTCTTT. Its protein is CASSPMTGWNTEAFF.

The chain uses TRBV7-7 and TRBJ2-1; 11 nucleotides match TRBD1. With 6 bases clipped from V and 11 bases from J, the junction kept 12 bases outside the gene matches. The CDR3 is 15 residues long. Germline V gene lookup returns CDR1 SSHAT and CDR2 FNYEAQ (reference sequence). CDR3 nucleotides: TGTGCCAGCAGTAAAGGACAGGGGGCGAATCATCAGCAGTTCTTC. Translated: CASSKGQGANHQQFF. The whole variable domain, remainder taken from reference TRBV7-7 and TRBJ2-1, is GAGVSQSPRYKVTKRGQDVTLRCDPISSHATLYWYQQALGQGPEFLTYFNYEAQPDKSGLPSDRFSAERPEGSISTLTIQRTEQRDSAMYRCASSKGQGANHQQFFGPGTRLTVL.

J is TRBJ1-2 and V is TRBV7-9, with 8 positions matching TRBD1. V shed 5 bases, J shed 0 bases, and the junction held 11 bases outside the gene matches. The CDR3 sequence is 17 residues long. Germline V gene lookup returns CDR1 SEHNR and CDR2 FQNEAQ (reference sequence). Here the CDR3 DNA reads TGTGCCAGCAGCCCAGGACAGGGTGTCTTGTCTAACTATGGCTACACCTTC. As protein: CASSPGQGVLSNYGYTF.

J is TRBJ2-1 and V is TRBV5-1; 9 bases are a match to TRBD1. The CDR3 has 17 residues. From germline, CDR1 is SGHRS and CDR2 YFSETQ. The ends lost 2 bases at V and 7 bases at J; junction bases unmatched: 13. CDR3 DNA: TGCGCCAGCAGCTTTTCCCCCCAAGGACAGGGGTTTAATGAGCAGTTCTTC. As protein: CASSFSPQGQGFNEQFF.

This clone was recorded only once. The chain couples TRBV6-5 to TRBJ1-1; D is perhaps TRBD1 (5 bases). Germline V gives CDR1 MNHEY, CDR2 SVGAGI. This CDR3 region has 14 residues. Trimming cost V 0 bases and J 6 bases, with 11 bases left between them. The CDR3 DNA follows: TGTGCCAGCAGTTACTCTGGAGGGGACGCTGAAGCTTTCTTT. Translated: CASSYSGGDAEAFF.

The rearrangement joins TRBV19 to TRBJ1-1, with TRBD1 matching over 9 bases. CDR1 is LNHDA and CDR2 is SQIVND in the germline V gene (reference sequence). V was pared by 4 bases and J by 7 bases, with 4 bases of the junction left unmatched. The CDR3 contains 13 residues. The CDR3: CASSRDRESEAFF. In nucleotides, the CDR3 is TGTGCCAGTAGTAGGGACAGGGAAAGTGAAGCTTTCTTT.

The chain joins TRBV4-2 to TRBJ2-5, with 8 bases matching TRBD2. The V gene end was trimmed by 0 bases and the J gene end by 1 base; junction bases not matched to a gene: 4. This CDR3 region has 16 residues. Germline V CDR1 and CDR2: LGHNA, YNFKEQ. CDR3 sequence: CASSQDGAGAQETQYF. Here the CDR3 DNA reads TGTGCCAGCAGCCAAGACGGAGCGGGGGCCCAAGAGACCCAGTACTTC.

This sequence joins TRBV3-1 (or the pseudogene TRBV3-2) and TRBJ1-3; a possible D gene is TRBD1 (5 bases). Germline V gene data show CDR1 as LGHDT and CDR2 as YNNKEL (reference sequence). The length of the CDR3 is 17 residues. The V end was cut by 2 bases, the J end by 0 bases, with 14 bases between. The CDR3: CASSQSGHASSGNTIYF. The CDR3 DNA follows: TGTGCCAGCAGCCAATCCGGACACGCGAGCTCTGGAAACACCATATATTTT.